Listed here is a single T cell receptor (beta chain). TCRdb keeps only in-frame clones here, not all; method: immunoSEQ multiplex PCR. The sample lists more than 85,000 clones; about 95% were seen once. The sample is drawn from a study of T cell responses to AZD1222 COVID-19 vaccine. V lost 2 bases and J lost 4; bases outside the gene matches: 2. This CDR3 contains 14 residues. Per germline, CDR1 KGHSH and CDR2 LQKENI. The sample consisted of peripheral blood, taken 28 days after the second AZD1222 dose. The receptor was isolated from an adult who received the AZD1222 COVID-19 vaccine. The chain joins TRBV18 to TRBJ2-7, with 10 bases that match TRBD1. As DNA, the CDR3 is TGTGCCAGCTCACCAGACAGGGGGCCTTACGAGCAGTACTTC. Amino acid sequence: CASSPDRGPYEQYF.